This TCR beta chain was profiled in a study of blood T cell repertoires in COVID-19. Overall study context: Researchers got acute and convalescent COVID-19 samples from the United States, Italy and Spain. Nucleic acid was either cDNA or gDNA, and it came from T cells, B-cell-depleted T cells, or PBMCs.

TCRdb's table, derived via immunoSEQ multiplex PCR, lists solely in-frame clones and lacks some. The sample records over 14,000 clones, about 91% being singletons. The germline V gene has CDR1 ENHRY and CDR2 SYGVKD. This CDR3 spans 16 amino acids. Trimming at V came to 6 bases and at J to 3 bases, leaving 8 bases not matched to a gene. Sequencing was carried out using peripheral blood. This receptor was identified in a human donor in a cohort sampled during active COVID-19. The J gene is TRBJ2-2, the V gene TRBV10-3; TRBD2 matches at 9 bases. CDR3 in amino acids: CAIRLAGEGDTGELFF. In nucleotides, the CDR3 is TGTGCCATCAGGTTAGCGGGAGAGGGCGACACCGGGGAGCTGTTTTTT.